These 17 T cell receptor beta chains were sequenced from one sample in a study of blood T cell repertoires in COVID-19 (dated by TCRdb to 2019 to 2021). Receptor amplification or capture employed the immunoSEQ multiplex PCR assay. This immuneACCESS table, as held by TCRdb, lists in-frame sequences with V and J called but not all clones. Of the missing ones, under half trace to an unresolved V gene in checked studies; the others have no known cause. This sample gives roughly 29,000 clones in total; roughly 85% of them show up just once. The top ten clonotypes cover 9.3% of the sample. Sample: peripheral blood. All receptors come from a human donor in a cohort sampled during active COVID-19.

This clone was detected once. The chain carries TRBV20-1 and TRBJ1-2; a weak D match, TRBD1 (5 bases). Germline CDR1 is DFQATT and CDR2 is SNEGSKA (reference sequence). The V gene lost 2 bases and the J gene lost 7 bases, with 8 bases spanning the gap. This CDR3 spans 11 amino acids. This CDR3 is CSARWGVGYTF. Here the CDR3 DNA reads TGCAGTGCTAGATGGGGGGTTGGCTACACCTTC.

The V and J genes are TRBV7-3 and TRBJ2-7; 10 bases align to TRBD2. With 5 bases clipped from V and 0 bases from J, the junction kept 4 bases outside the gene matches. The V gene's germline CDR1 is SGHTA and CDR2 FQGTGA. The CDR3 covers 15 residues. The CDR3 region is CASSPSGGASYEQYF. DNA for the CDR3: TGTGCCAGCAGCCCCAGCGGGGGGGCCTCCTACGAGCAGTACTTC.

The gene calls are TRBV2 and TRBJ2-1; D remains ambiguous. CDR1 and CDR2 from the germline V gene are SNHLY and FYNNEI. There are 15 residues in the CDR3. Trimming took off 8 bases at V and 1 base at J, with 15 bases between the two ends. In nucleotides, the CDR3 is TGTGCCAGCCACAATGATGGCGGTTCCTACAATGAGCAGTTCTTC. Translated: CASHNDGGSYNEQFF.

This clone was observed a few times. The V and J genes are TRBV7-9 and TRBJ2-7, with D uncertain. Germline lookup yields CDR1 SEHNR and CDR2 FQNEAQ (reference sequence). V dropped 1 base and J dropped 5 bases, with 9 bases sitting between them. The CDR3 loop spans 13 amino acids. The CDR3 region is CASSLVFGDEQYF. For the CDR3, the DNA is TGTGCCAGCAGCTTAGTGTTCGGTGACGAGCAGTACTTC.

The rearrangement links TRBV12-3 or TRBV12-4 to TRBJ1-6; no reliable D call. The germline V and J ends were trimmed by 6 bases and 9 bases, with 12 bases remaining between them. The CDR3 runs 13 residues. CDR3 nucleotide sequence: TGTGCCAGCAGGGGGAGCGTAGGTTCACCCCTCCACTTT. Translated: CASRGSVGSPLHF.

V gene TRBV29-1 combines with J gene TRBJ1-2, with D maybe TRBD1 (6 bases). V lost 7 bases and J 3 bases, leaving 24 bases between the germline ends. CDR1 and CDR2 (germline): SQVTM, ANQGSEA. This CDR3 is 16 amino acids long. Written as DNA, the CDR3 is TGCAGCGCACGAAGACAGGATGAACCTCTAGACTATGGCTACACCTTC. Translation: CSARRQDEPLDYGYTF.

The V call is TRBV7-2, the J call TRBJ2-1; a weak D match, TRBD1 (6 bases). Trimming pared 1 base from V and 9 bases from J, leaving 10 bases between. Germline V gives CDR1 SGHTA, CDR2 FQGNSA. This CDR3 region has 13 residues. CDR3 protein: CASSLDQGSEQFF. The CDR3, as DNA: TGTGCCAGCAGCTTAGATCAGGGGAGTGAGCAGTTCTTC.

A single count supports this clone. The chain couples TRBV30 to TRBJ1-1; maybe TRBD1 (6 bases). This CDR3 spans 11 amino acids. V was cut by 5 bases and J by 8 bases, with 12 bases left in between. Per germline, CDR1 GTSNPN and CDR2 SVGIG (reference sequence). This CDR3 reads CAWGDISEAFF. In DNA form, the CDR3 reads TGTGCCTGGGGGGACATCTCAGAAGCTTTCTTT.

The V and J genes are TRBV20-1 and TRBJ1-5; a weak D match, TRBD1 (6 bases). V was cut by 3 bases and J by 4 bases, with 13 bases left in between. This CDR3 has 14 residues. Germline V gene sequence: CDR1 DFQATT, CDR2 SNEGSKA (reference sequence). The CDR3 protein is CSASGGGLNQPQHF. The CDR3 bases are TGCAGTGCTAGTGGGGGGGGGCTGAATCAGCCCCAGCATTTT.

Here the CDR3 reads CASSYVLQETQYF. In DNA form, the CDR3 reads TGTGCCAGCAGTTACGTCCTACAAGAGACCCAGTACTTC. The chain combines TRBV6-5 with TRBJ2-5; D is uncertain. Germline-derived CDR1 and CDR2 are MNHEY and SVGAGI. The CDR3 is 13 amino acids. The germline V and J ends were trimmed by 2 bases and 2 bases, with 6 bases remaining between them.

V and J are TRBV3-1 (or the pseudogene TRBV3-2) and TRBJ1-2, with unresolved D. CDR1 is LGHDT and CDR2 is YNNKEL in the germline V gene (reference sequence). CDR3 size: 15 residues. The V end lost 0 bases, the J end lost 2 bases, and 10 bases lay between the germline ends. CDR3 sequence: CASSQDLARNYGYTF. DNA for the CDR3: TGTGCCAGCAGCCAAGATCTAGCCAGGAACTATGGCTACACCTTC.

The chain carries TRBV6-4 and TRBJ2-4; 10 nucleotides line up with TRBD2. V trimming: 8 bases; J trimming: 4 bases; junction bases outside the gene matches: 8. This CDR3 spans 15 amino acids. Germline CDR1 is MRHNA and CDR2 is SNTAGT. CDR3 DNA: TGTGCCAGCGATCGGATAGCGGGGGGTAAAAACATTCAGTACTTC. It specifies CASDRIAGGKNIQYF.

This clone occurred once. The chain links TRBV5-4 to TRBJ2-5; D might be TRBD1 (5 bases). CDR3 length equals 12 residues. Per germline, CDR1 SGHNT and CDR2 YYREEE (reference sequence). V lost 7 bases and J lost 4, with 11 bases in between. CDR3 region: CASGHQGETQYF. DNA for the CDR3: TGTGCCAGCGGCCACCAGGGAGAGACCCAGTACTTC.

The chain carries TRBV6-5 and TRBJ1-2, with TRBD1 matching over 7 bases. The CDR3 extends over 15 amino acids. Losses at the gene ends were 6 bases for V and 3 bases for J; bases not matched to a gene: 10. CDR1 and CDR2 from the germline V gene are MNHEY and SVGAGI. For the CDR3, the DNA is TGTGCCAGCAGGGGACAGACCCCATACTACTATGGCTACACCTTC. Residues: CASRGQTPYYYGYTF.

The chain employs TRBV7-9 and TRBJ1-2; 9 bases align to TRBD1. CDR3 length equals 16 residues. The V gene end was trimmed by 5 bases and the J gene end by 1 base; junction bases not matched to a gene: 8. Germline CDR1 reads SEHNR; CDR2 reads FQNEAQ (reference sequence). The DNA of the CDR3 is TGTGCCAGCAGCCCCCGGGACAGGGAATATAACTATGGCTACACCTTC. Its translation: CASSPRDREYNYGYTF.

The chain couples TRBV9 to TRBJ1-5, with unresolved D. From germline, CDR1 is SGDLS and CDR2 YYNGEE. CDR3 length: 15 amino acids. Trimming shortened V by 4 bases and J by 0 bases, and 11 bases separated the two germline ends. DNA of the CDR3: TGTGCCAGCAGCTTTAGCGGGGTTAGCAATCAGCCCCAGCATTTT. It is translated as CASSFSGVSNQPQHF.

V usage is TRBV5-5 and J usage is TRBJ2-3; no clear D gene. V lost 2 bases to trimming and J lost 0 bases, with 4 bases between them. This CDR3 has 13 residues. The germline V gene has CDR1 SGHKS and CDR2 YYEKEE (reference sequence). CDR3 nucleotides: TGTGCCAGCAGCTTCGGGAGCACAGATACGCAGTATTTT. Encoded protein: CASSFGSTDTQYF.